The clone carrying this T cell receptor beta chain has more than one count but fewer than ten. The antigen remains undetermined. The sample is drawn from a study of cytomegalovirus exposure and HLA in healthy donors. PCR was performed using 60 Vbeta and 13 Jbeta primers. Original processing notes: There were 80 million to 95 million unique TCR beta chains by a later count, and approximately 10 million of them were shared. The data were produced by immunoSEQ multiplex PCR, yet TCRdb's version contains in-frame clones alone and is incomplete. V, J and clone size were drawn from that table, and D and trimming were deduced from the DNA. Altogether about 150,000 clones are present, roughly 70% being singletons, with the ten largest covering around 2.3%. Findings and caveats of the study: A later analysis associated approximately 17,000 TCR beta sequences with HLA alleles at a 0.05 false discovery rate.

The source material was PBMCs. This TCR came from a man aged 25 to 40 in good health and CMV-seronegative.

CDR3 loop: CASGASGGNEQFF. The CDR3 DNA reads as TGTGCCAGTGGGGCTAGCGGGGGCAATGAGCAGTTCTTC. This chain uses TRBV7-9 with TRBJ2-1; 10 bases are shared with TRBD2. The CDR3 loop spans 13 amino acids. V gave up 9 bases and J gave up 6 bases; unmatched junction bases: 5. Germline CDR1 is SEHNR and CDR2 is FQNEAQ (reference sequence).